These 26 T cell receptor beta chains came from one sample sequenced in a study of blood T cells in healthy people across ages. Next came a second PCR, run for about 6 to 12 cycles, which used a sample-barcoded 5' primer along with a J-beta primer mix. TCRdb fed the 5' RACE reads into MiXCR, producing one record per CDR3 protein. This table holds roughly 1,700,000 distinct CDR3 sequences, 25% to 30% found once. Material: blood. The source is a woman in her twenties or thirties in good health.

The table lists this clonotype with a few counts. The rearrangement joins TRBV19 to TRBJ2-7, with D unclear. The length of the CDR3 is 12 residues. The V end was cut by 6 bases, the J end by 3 bases, with 9 bases between. Germline V gene lookup returns CDR1 LNHDA and CDR2 SQIVND (reference sequence). For the CDR3, the DNA is TGTGCCAGTAGCAACAAGGGCTACGAGCAGTACTTC. Protein: CASSNKGYEQYF. The full variable domain, in which reference TRBV19 and TRBJ2-7 provide the parts outside the CDR3, is DGGITQSPKYLFRKEGQNVTLSCEQNLNHDAMYWYRQDPGQGLRLIYYSQIVNDFQKGDIAEGYSVSREKKESFPLTVTSAQKNPTAFYLCASSNKGYEQYFGPGTRLTVT.

This clonotype was counted ten times or more. The genes are TRBV9 and TRBJ2-1; D is uncertain. The germline CDR1 and CDR2 sequences are SGDLS and YYNGEE. The V gene lost 7 bases and the J gene lost 3 bases, with 11 bases spanning the gap. The CDR3 length is 13 residues. CDR3 protein: CASAATGYNEQFF. CDR3 sequence (DNA): TGTGCCAGCGCCGCCACGGGCTACAATGAGCAGTTCTTC.

This clonotype was detected a few times. The chain carries TRBV12-3 or TRBV12-4 and TRBJ1-1; possible D gene TRBD1, 5 bases. With 4 bases removed from V and 6 bases from J, the gap between germline ends came to 12 bases. The CDR3 is 13 residues long. CDR3 coding DNA: TGTGCCAGCAGTTCGGTGGGGCCATCTGAAGCTTTCTTT. Amino acids: CASSSVGPSEAFF.

The table lists this clonotype with a few counts. V gene TRBV7-2 combines with J gene TRBJ2-1; 9 nucleotides match TRBD2. This CDR3 region has 16 residues. V trimming: 3 bases; J trimming: 4 bases; junction bases outside the gene matches: 7. Germline V gene lookup returns CDR1 SGHTA and CDR2 FQGNSA. DNA for the CDR3: TGTGCCAGCAGCTTGGGACTAGCAAAAAAATACAATGAGCAGTTCTTC. It yields the protein CASSLGLAKKYNEQFF.

The sample holds a few counts of this clonotype. J is TRBJ2-1 and V is TRBV24-1; 7 bases align to TRBD1. Trimming at V came to 3 bases and at J to 4 bases, leaving 8 bases not matched to a gene. This CDR3 has 16 amino acids. Germline values: CDR1 KGHDR, CDR2 SFDVKD. CDR3 sequence (DNA): TGTGCCACCAGTGATGCCGGGACAGACCCATACAATGAGCAGTTCTTC. Protein sequence: CATSDAGTDPYNEQFF.

The chain is built from TRBV20-1 and TRBJ2-1; 7 bases map to TRBD2. The length of the CDR3 is 12 residues. Losses at the gene ends were 5 bases for V and 9 bases for J; bases not matched to a gene: 7. Germline values: CDR1 DFQATT, CDR2 SNEGSKA (reference sequence). The CDR3 loop is CSAGVASGEQFF. The DNA for the CDR3 is TGCAGTGCTGGGGTAGCTAGCGGTGAGCAGTTCTTC.

This clonotype was seen a handful of times. The rearrangement links TRBV7-2 to TRBJ2-1; 11 bases agree with TRBD2. The CDR3 length is 16 residues. V trimming: 6 bases; J trimming: 3 bases; junction bases outside the gene matches: 7. The germline V gene encodes CDR1 SGHTA and CDR2 FQGNSA. CDR3 sequence: CASRYRTSGYYNEQFF. Written as DNA, the CDR3 is TGTGCCAGCAGATATCGGACTAGCGGGTACTACAATGAGCAGTTCTTC.

As for this clonotype: A much bigger clone sits one base away, suggesting this may be a read error. This sequence joins TRBV28 and TRBJ1-4; D is ambiguous. The CDR3 has 10 residues. Looked up from germline, CDR1 is MDHEN and CDR2 is SYDVKM. V was clipped by 7 bases and J by 8 bases, with 5 bases between them. DNA of the CDR3: TGTGCCAGCATGAGGGAAAAACTGTTTTTT. Translation gives CASMREKLFF. The variable domain in full, with the rest retrieved from reference TRBV28 and TRBJ1-4, is DVKVTQSSRYLVKRTGEKVFLECVQDMDHENMFWYRQDPGLGLRLIYFSYDVKMKEKGDIPEGYSVSREKKERFSLILESASTNQTSMYLCASMREKLFFGSGTQLSVL.

This clonotype has a handful of counts. The chain couples TRBV10-1 to TRBJ2-1; possible D gene TRBD1, 6 bases. Germline CDR1 reads WNHNN; CDR2 reads SYGVQD (reference sequence). Trimming removed 3 bases from V and 15 bases from J, with 18 bases in between. The CDR3 is 13 amino acids. The CDR3, as DNA: TGCGCCAGCAGTGAAATGACAGGTCTTCCCCGGTTCTTC. Translation gives CASSEMTGLPRFF.

This clonotype was seen at least ten times. The rearrangement uses TRBV20-1 and TRBJ2-7, with 7 bases fitting TRBD2. The CDR3 consists of 15 residues. Germline-derived CDR1 and CDR2 are DFQATT and SNEGSKA (reference sequence). J was trimmed by 4 bases and V by 6 bases; bases with no gene match: 15. CDR3 nucleotides: TGCAGTGCCAGCCCCCCCAGCGGGACGCCGTACGAGCAGTACTTC. It yields the protein CSASPPSGTPYEQYF.

The chain couples TRBV5-1 to TRBJ1-2; perhaps TRBD1 as D (5 bases). V was trimmed by 2 bases and J by 6 bases, leaving 17 bases between them. Germline CDR1 reads SGHRS; CDR2 reads YFSETQ. The CDR3 has 15 residues. CDR3 in amino acids: CASSFRTGVFDGYTF. The CDR3 DNA reads as TGCGCCAGCAGCTTTAGGACGGGGGTCTTTGATGGCTACACCTTC.

This clonotype was seen a few times. The chain couples TRBV27 to TRBJ1-2; D might be TRBD1 (5 bases). Germline CDR1 and CDR2: MNHEY and SMNVEV (reference sequence). Trimming removed 7 bases at V and 8 bases at J, with 17 bases between. The CDR3 is made up of 13 amino acids. CDR3 nucleotide sequence: TGTGCCAGCATGGGGGTGGCAGGGCGCGGCTACACCTTC. This gives the protein CASMGVAGRGYTF.

This clonotype appeared many times. The rearrangement uses TRBV20-1 and TRBJ1-2, with TRBD1 matching over 8 bases. CDR1 is DFQATT, CDR2 SNEGSKA, per germline (reference sequence). Germline trimming cut 2 bases from V and 4 bases from J; bases unmatched to any gene: 3. There are 13 residues in the CDR3. In nucleotides, the CDR3 is TGCAGTGCTAGAAAAGGACAGGGCTATGGCTACACCTTC. This translates into CSARKGQGYGYTF.

CDR3 nucleotides: TGTGCCAGCAGCCTGTCGTGGGGCCGAAATCAGCCCCAGCATTTT. As protein: CASSLSWGRNQPQHF. The chain carries TRBV5-5 and TRBJ1-5; the D gene is possibly TRBD1 (5 bases). The length of the CDR3 is 15 residues. Trimming removed 4 bases at V and 4 bases at J, with 15 bases between. Germline V gene lookup returns CDR1 SGHKS and CDR2 YYEKEE (reference sequence).

This clonotype was counted only a few times. This chain joins TRBV6-1 and TRBJ1-5; D gene uncertain. CDR3 length: 16 residues. Per the germline V gene, CDR1 is MNHNS and CDR2 is SASEGT. Deletions cut 2 bases from V and 0 bases from J, with 11 bases between. The CDR3 DNA is TGTGCCAGCAGTGAATGGGGAGGGAATAGCAATCAGCCCCAGCATTTT. Translating it yields CASSEWGGNSNQPQHF.

This clonotype has more than one count but fewer than ten. The chain combines TRBV19 with TRBJ1-2, with 7 positions matching TRBD1. CDR1 LNHDA and CDR2 SQIVND come from the germline V gene (reference sequence). This CDR3 has 15 amino acids. J was trimmed by 7 bases and V by 3 bases; bases with no gene match: 11. The CDR3: CASSMSGRGLAGYTF. In DNA form, the CDR3 reads TGTGCCAGTAGTATGTCTGGCAGGGGGTTGGCTGGCTACACCTTC. The full variable domain, its missing parts supplied by reference TRBV19 and TRBJ1-2, is DGGITQSPKYLFRKEGQNVTLSCEQNLNHDAMYWYRQDPGQGLRLIYYSQIVNDFQKGDIAEGYSVSREKKESFPLTVTSAQKNPTAFYLCASSMSGRGLAGYTFGSGTRLTVV.

This clonotype turned up a few times. The genes are TRBV28 and TRBJ2-7; D gene unclear. This CDR3 spans 12 amino acids. Trimming shortened V by 8 bases and J by 0 bases, and 8 bases separated the two germline ends. Per the germline V gene, CDR1 is MDHEN and CDR2 is SYDVKM. CDR3 coding DNA: TGTGCCAGCGAAAGCTTCTCCTACGAGCAGTACTTC. It translates to CASESFSYEQYF. Based on the CDR3 plus reference TRBV28 and TRBJ2-7, the full variable domain is DVKVTQSSRYLVKRTGEKVFLECVQDMDHENMFWYRQDPGLGLRLIYFSYDVKMKEKGDIPEGYSVSREKKERFSLILESASTNQTSMYLCASESFSYEQYFGPGTRLTVT.

This chain links TRBV28 with TRBJ2-1; a possible D gene is TRBD2 (6 bases). This CDR3 is 13 amino acids long. Per germline, CDR1 MDHEN and CDR2 SYDVKM. V was pared by 5 bases and J by 10 bases, with 15 bases between. Here the CDR3 reads CASSPSDYLEQFF. The CDR3 DNA follows: TGTGCCAGCAGTCCCTCGGACTACCTGGAGCAGTTCTTC. Drawing the rest from reference TRBV28 and TRBJ2-1, the complete variable domain is DVKVTQSSRYLVKRTGEKVFLECVQDMDHENMFWYRQDPGLGLRLIYFSYDVKMKEKGDIPEGYSVSREKKERFSLILESASTNQTSMYLCASSPSDYLEQFFGPGTRLTVL.

J is TRBJ2-1 and V is TRBV12-3 or TRBV12-4, with TRBD2 identical over 9 bases. Losses at the gene ends were 6 bases for V and 7 bases for J; bases not matched to a gene: 13. The CDR3 has 16 residues. CDR3 in DNA: TGTGCCAGCAGGGAACGGGGACTAGCTGGTATGAATGAGCAGTTCTTC. This codes for CASRERGLAGMNEQFF.

This clonotype has ten or more counts. V usage is TRBV7-6 and J usage is TRBJ2-7; D is perhaps TRBD2 (5 bases). CDR3 length: 12 amino acids. Deletions cut 2 bases from V and 6 bases from J, with 8 bases between. Germline V gives CDR1 SGHVS, CDR2 FNYEAQ. The CDR3 DNA follows: TGTGCCAGCAGCTTACTAGGAGGCGAGCAGTACTTC. Amino acid sequence: CASSLLGGEQYF.

The gene calls are TRBV7-9 and TRBJ1-1, with D tentatively TRBD1 (6 bases). This CDR3 is 14 amino acids long. V dropped 1 base and J dropped 6 bases, with 12 bases sitting between them. Germline V lookup: CDR1 SEHNR, CDR2 FQNEAQ (reference sequence). The CDR3 bases are TGTGCCAGCAGCTTAGGTAGGGGGAGTGCTGAAGCTTTCTTT. Its protein product is CASSLGRGSAEAFF. Using reference TRBV7-9 and TRBJ1-1 for the parts outside the CDR3, the full variable domain is DTGVSQNPRHKITKRGQNVTFRCDPISEHNRLYWYRQTLGQGPEFLTYFQNEAQLEKSRLLSDRFSAERPKGSFSTLEIQRTEQGDSAMYLCASSLGRGSAEAFFGQGTRLTVV.

The sample holds a few counts of this clonotype. The rearrangement links TRBV20-1 to TRBJ2-7, with 9 bases fitting TRBD1. The CDR3 covers 16 residues. The germline V gene has CDR1 DFQATT and CDR2 SNEGSKA (reference sequence). V lost 1 base to trimming and J lost 1 base; unmatched junction nucleotides: 8. CDR3: CSARVFRDRESYEQYF. The CDR3 coding sequence is TGCAGTGCTAGAGTTTTCCGGGACAGGGAGTCCTACGAGCAGTACTTC.

This clonotype has a handful of counts. This chain joins TRBV28 and TRBJ1-5; a weak D match, TRBD1 (5 bases). This CDR3 has 17 amino acids. Deletions cut 5 bases from V and 4 bases from J, with 21 bases between. Germline CDR1 is MDHEN and CDR2 is SYDVKM. The DNA of the CDR3 is TGTGCCAGCAGTGAAGTCGGAGGGGCAGAATTTAATCAGCCCCAGCATTTT. This gives the protein CASSEVGGAEFNQPQHF.

The rearrangement joins TRBV6-6 to TRBJ1-5; D possibly corresponds to TRBD1 (6 bases). CDR3 length equals 14 residues. Germline V gene sequence: CDR1 MNHNY, CDR2 SVGAGI (reference sequence). The V and J ends lost 4 bases and 6 bases respectively, with 13 bases between them. In nucleotides, the CDR3 is TGTGCCAGCAGTTTTTCTCAGGGGAGTCAGCCCCAGCATTTT. Protein sequence: CASSFSQGSQPQHF.

The rearrangement uses TRBV11-2 and TRBJ1-5; D is possibly TRBD1 (5 bases). Trimming removed 4 bases at V and 3 bases at J, with 10 bases between. This CDR3 is 14 amino acids long. From germline, CDR1 is SGHAT and CDR2 FQNNGV. The CDR3 nucleotides are TGTGCCAGCAGCTCGGGACTGTACAATCAGCCCCAGCATTTT. It specifies CASSSGLYNQPQHF.

This clonotype was observed at least ten times. The rearrangement uses TRBV20-1 and TRBJ2-5; 7 bases are a match to TRBD2. J was trimmed by 5 bases and V by 2 bases; bases with no gene match: 2. The CDR3 consists of 12 residues. Per the germline V gene, CDR1 is DFQATT and CDR2 is SNEGSKA (reference sequence). The CDR3 DNA reads as TGCAGTGCTAGACAGGGAGGGGAGACCCAGTACTTC. Translating it yields CSARQGGETQYF.